The following is a T cell receptor (beta chain) sequence with its context. The antigen is unknown. This sample is part of a study of identical twins. General study points: Researchers reported weaker excess twin sharing in beta out-of-frame sequences.

cDNA carried unique molecular identifiers, and a universal primer site was added by template switching. From the 5' RACE reads, TCRdb called clonotypes with MiXCR, one entry per CDR3 protein. The top ten hold roughly 3% of the sample, which has 400,000 to 550,000 distinct CDR3 sequences, 20% to 25% seen once. This CDR3 is 19 amino acids long. J was trimmed by 1 base and V by 5 bases; bases with no gene match: 12. This sample also appeared in a second study, on T cells expressing NK-cell markers. That paper adds: The CD3+CD56-NKG2C+ fraction of several donors was likewise dominated by these clonotypes.

Sample: CD4+ T cells sorted from blood. This TCR was recovered from a woman aged 18-29 years in good health. This rearrangement joins TRBV12-3 or TRBV12-4 to TRBJ2-3, with 13 bases lining up with TRBD2. CDR3 sequence reads: CASSPGLAGNPPGTDTQYF. The DNA of the CDR3 is TGTGCCAGCAGTCCGGGACTAGCGGGGAATCCTCCCGGCACAGATACGCAGTATTTT.